This T cell receptor beta chain derives from a study of PD-1 blockade in classical Hodgkin lymphoma. Study details: It was nivolumab at 3 mg/kg, given intravenously every 2 weeks, that patients received. Study observations and caveats: Newly diagnosed patients reportedly had lower baseline TCR diversity than healthy donors.

Measured with immunoSEQ multiplex PCR; TCRdb has only the in-frame clones, and not every one. In the table there are approximately 26,000 clones, less than 75% of which are singletons. The CDR3 loop spans 15 amino acids. The V gene's germline CDR1 is GTSNPN and CDR2 SVGIG (reference sequence). V shed 4 bases and J shed 8 bases, with 23 bases lying between them. For this clone: Its antigen is not known.

Relapse after autologous stem cell transplantation occurred in every patient, and brentuximab vedotin exposure varied. Sequenced here: peripheral blood mononuclear cells (PBMCs), sampled before the second cycle of nivolumab. The rearrangement uses TRBV30 and TRBJ1-2; D unclear. This clonotype was obtained from a human donor with classical Hodgkin lymphoma. The CDR3, as DNA: TGTGCCTGGATAGAGCCGGGCCGAGAGAGTGGGGGCTACACCTTC. This codes for CAWIEPGRESGGYTF.